This T cell receptor (beta chain) appears in the sequencing data of a study of molecular identifiers for immune sequencing clone quantification. Germline CDR1 LGHNA, CDR2 YNFKEQ. The CDR3 spans 14 residues. Trimming removed 0 bases at V and 3 bases at J, with 9 bases between. For naive CD8 T cells, sorting used the CD8+CD4-CCR7+CD45RA+ phenotype. The bulk TCR libraries were made with methods described before and with listed TCR primers. TCRdb reprocessed the PCR reads via MiXCR and lists one record per CDR3 protein. The sample holds 400,000 to 600,000 distinct CDR3 sequences; 20% to 25% are singletons and the top ten take approximately 0.84%. Of note for this clonotype: A read error may be the cause here, since a much bigger clone is one base away.

This receptor was identified in a human donor in good health. Some libraries in this study had Jurkat cell RNA spiked in. Sequencing was done on a sample of naive CD8+ T cells from blood, with Jurkat cell RNA spiked in. Sample subset: FACS-sorted CD8+CD4-CCR7+CD45RA+ naive T cells. The rearrangement joins TRBV4-2 to TRBJ2-7, with unresolved D. The CDR3 region has the DNA TGTGCCAGCAGCCAAGAGTGGGCGGTCTACGAGCAGTACTTC. Translating gives CASSQEWAVYEQYF.